The T cell receptor beta chain under discussion was sequenced for a study of OX40 agonist ivuxolimab in advanced cancers. Study as a whole: Patients' therapy was ivuxolimab, an antibody that acts as an agonist of OX40 (CD134). Three patients showed partial responses: one hepatocellular carcinoma and two cutaneous melanoma cases.

Using immunoSEQ multiplex PCR, the repertoire was profiled, and TCRdb retains in-frame clones only, with some absent. Found here are 27,000 or so clones, about 80% of them singletons; the top ten hold more than 10%. CDR3 length: 15 amino acids. Germline-derived CDR1 and CDR2 are SGDLS and YYNGEE. The chain recombines TRBV9 with TRBJ2-5; 8 bases fit TRBD1. The end of the DNA is better explained by TRBJ2-7, so the J call may be wrong. This specimen consisted of CD4+ or CD8+ T cells sorted from blood, obtained in a trial of the OX40 agonist ivuxolimab. This sequence originates from an adult with an advanced solid tumor such as melanoma, head and neck, liver or kidney cancer. CDR3 DNA sequence: TGTGCCAGCAGCCCCCGACAGGGGATCTCCTACGAGCAGTACTTC. It specifies CASSPRQGISYEQYF.